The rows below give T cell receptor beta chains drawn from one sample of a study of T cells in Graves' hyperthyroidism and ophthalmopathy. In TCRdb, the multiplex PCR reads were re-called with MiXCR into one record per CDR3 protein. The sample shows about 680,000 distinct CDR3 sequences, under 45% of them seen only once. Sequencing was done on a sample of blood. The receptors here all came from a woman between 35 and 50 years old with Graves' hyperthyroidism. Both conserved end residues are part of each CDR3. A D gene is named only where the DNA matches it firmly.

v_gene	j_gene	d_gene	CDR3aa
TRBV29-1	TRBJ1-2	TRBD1	CSVRTGEYGYTF
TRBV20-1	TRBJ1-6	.	CSASIAQVYSPLHF
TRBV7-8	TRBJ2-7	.	CASSPRSGTPTYEQYF
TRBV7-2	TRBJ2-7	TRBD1	CASSLNSGTGGTPYEQYF
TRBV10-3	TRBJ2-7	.	CAISARHEQYF
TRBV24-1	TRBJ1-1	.	CASSYSAAANAEAFF
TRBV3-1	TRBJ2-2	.	CASSQVRGELFF
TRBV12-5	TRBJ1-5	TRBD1	CASGNDRVDQPQHF
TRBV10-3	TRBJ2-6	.	CAIRAGNGANVLTF
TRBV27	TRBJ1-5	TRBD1	CASAVTGEGSNQPQHF
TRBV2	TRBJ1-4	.	CASGGANPTNEKLFF
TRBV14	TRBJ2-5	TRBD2	CASSQELAGKETQYF
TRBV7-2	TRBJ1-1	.	CASGLVAATEAFF
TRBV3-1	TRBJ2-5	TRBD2	CASSKTSGMGSQYF
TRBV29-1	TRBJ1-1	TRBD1	CSVAGGRTAEAFF
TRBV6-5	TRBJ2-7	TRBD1	CASRPGTGGAYEQYF
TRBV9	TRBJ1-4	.	CASSPPGRSEKLFF
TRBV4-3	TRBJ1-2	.	CASSQVPPLGDYGYTF
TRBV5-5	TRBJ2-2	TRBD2	CASSRGEGITGELFF
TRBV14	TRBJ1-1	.	CASSQSEWGSEAFF
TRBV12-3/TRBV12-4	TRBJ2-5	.	CASSPRPSMETQYF
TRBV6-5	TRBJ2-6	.	CASSTTSIHPGANVLTF
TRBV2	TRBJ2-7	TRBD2	CASGELAGSFPYEQYF
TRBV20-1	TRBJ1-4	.	CSARDVGLGEKLFF
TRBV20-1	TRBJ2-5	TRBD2	CSARDLASGSLPETQYF
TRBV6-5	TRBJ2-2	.	CASSYKAGATGELFF
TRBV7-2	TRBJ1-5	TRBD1	CASSLTGGDDQPQHF
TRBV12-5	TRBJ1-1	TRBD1	CASGPARTGENTEAFF
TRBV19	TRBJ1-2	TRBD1	CASTSGTANYGYTF
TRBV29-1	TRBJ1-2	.	CSAHNYGYTF
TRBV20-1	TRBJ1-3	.	CSAADETGVGNTIYF
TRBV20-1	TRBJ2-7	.	CSARGQHSSYEQYF
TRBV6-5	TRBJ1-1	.	CASSFEQDSEAFF
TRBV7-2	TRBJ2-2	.	CASSGGPAPGSCFF
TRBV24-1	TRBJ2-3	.	CATSDSQRGVPDTQYF
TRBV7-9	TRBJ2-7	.	CASSQDLSPEQYF
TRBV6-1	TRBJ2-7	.	CASSYSSPKRDSLSYEQYF
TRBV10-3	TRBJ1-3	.	CAISVWASSDSGNTIYF
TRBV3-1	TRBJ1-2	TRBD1	CASSDRETYGYTF
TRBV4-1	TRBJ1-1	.	CASSQGARGGNTEAFF
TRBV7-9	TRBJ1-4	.	CASSLAQGGPGKLFF
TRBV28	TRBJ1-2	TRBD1	CASSSLDRGEGYTF
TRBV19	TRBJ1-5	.	CASSTQANQPQHF
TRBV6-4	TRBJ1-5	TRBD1	CASSLPTGDGNQPQHF
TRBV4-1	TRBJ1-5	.	CASSQDAGIQPQHF
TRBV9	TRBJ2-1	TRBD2	CASSVRVTSGGYNEQFF
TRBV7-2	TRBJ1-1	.	CASSFFVNTEAFF
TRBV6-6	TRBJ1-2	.	CASSASWEGYTF
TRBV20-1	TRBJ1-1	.	CSAGQRDRGAFF
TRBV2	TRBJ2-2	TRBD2	CASSGPGGDDGELFF
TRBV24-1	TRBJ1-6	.	CATSARTENSPLHF
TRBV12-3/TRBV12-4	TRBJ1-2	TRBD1	CASRRTGRGYTF
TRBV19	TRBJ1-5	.	CASSMIGEFSNQPQHF
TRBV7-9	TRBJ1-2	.	CASSLAGGGFNYGYTF
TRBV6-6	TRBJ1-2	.	CASRPGRLGYTF
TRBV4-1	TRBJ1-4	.	CASSQGGYEKLFF